These 24 T cell receptor beta chains came from one sample sequenced in a study of patients with pleural tuberculosis. MiXCR was run by TCRdb on the reads, yielding one entry per CDR3 protein. The sample has under 55,000 distinct CDR3 sequences; 6% to 8% are singletons. All receptors derive from a human donor with pleural tuberculosis.

This clonotype was counted at least ten times. The rearrangement links TRBV19 to TRBJ1-2; D gene uncertain. CDR3 size: 12 residues. Trimming removed 2 bases from V and 8 bases from J, with 9 bases in between. The germline CDR1 and CDR2 sequences are LNHDA and SQIVND (reference sequence). CDR3 amino acids: CASSIYRGGYTF. CDR3 DNA sequence: TGTGCCAGTAGTATATACAGAGGCGGCTACACCTTC.

This clonotype was counted many times. The chain combines TRBV11-2 with TRBJ2-1; tentatively, D is TRBD1 (6 bases). Germline values: CDR1 SGHAT, CDR2 FQNNGV. Trimming removed 3 bases from V and 7 bases from J, with 10 bases in between. The CDR3 consists of 13 residues. The DNA of the CDR3 is TGTGCCAGCAGCTTTTCAGGGGTTAATGAGCAGTTCTTC. It codes for CASSFSGVNEQFF. Using reference TRBV11-2 and TRBJ2-1 for the parts outside the CDR3, the full variable domain is EAGVAQSPRYKIIEKRQSVAFWCNPISGHATLYWYQQILGQGPKLLIQFQNNGVVDDSQLPKDRFSAERLKGVDSTLKIQPAKLEDSAVYLCASSFSGVNEQFFGPGTRLTVL.

The V and J genes are TRBV30 and TRBJ2-1, with D tentatively TRBD2 (5 bases). The CDR3 is 15 residues long. Per germline, CDR1 GTSNPN and CDR2 SVGIG (reference sequence). The V and J ends lost 1 base and 1 base respectively, with 11 bases between them. CDR3 in amino acids: CAWSAGRVSYNEQFF. For the CDR3, the DNA is TGTGCCTGGAGTGCGGGGAGAGTATCCTACAATGAGCAGTTCTTC.

The sample holds many counts of this clonotype. V gene TRBV4-2 combines with J gene TRBJ1-2; tentative D call: TRBD1 (5 bases). This CDR3 is built from 16 residues. CDR1 is LGHNA and CDR2 is YNFKEQ in the germline V gene. V was cut by 4 bases and J by 0 bases, with 15 bases left in between. CDR3 in DNA: TGTGCCAGCAGCCCCGGGGGTGTCCGAGCTAACTATGGCTACACCTTC. Amino acid sequence: CASSPGGVRANYGYTF.

This clonotype was seen ten or more times. V usage is TRBV28 and J usage is TRBJ2-2; 8 bases map to TRBD2. Trimming took 3 bases from V and 4 from J; bases not matched to a gene: 4. The germline V gene encodes CDR1 MDHEN and CDR2 SYDVKM. The CDR3 has 15 residues. The CDR3 region is CASSFNAGGTGELFF. CDR3 DNA: TGTGCCAGCAGTTTCAACGCGGGAGGCACCGGGGAGCTGTTTTTT.

The rearrangement links TRBV29-1 to TRBJ2-1; D is perhaps TRBD2 (5 bases). Trimming left V 5 bases short and J 9 bases short, with 17 bases between. The CDR3 is 13 residues long. Looked up from germline, CDR1 is SQVTM and CDR2 is ANQGSEA. The CDR3 DNA is TGCAGCGTTCCCAACGATAAAAGCGGTGAGCAGTTCTTC. This sequence encodes CSVPNDKSGEQFF.

This clonotype was counted a few times. V is TRBV29-1 and J is TRBJ2-1; unclear D gene. V was pared by 7 bases and J by 3 bases, with 16 bases between. The CDR3 extends over 14 amino acids. Germline CDR1 reads SQVTM; CDR2 reads ANQGSEA. In DNA form, the CDR3 reads TGCAGCGCCCTCACTGGGCTCCTCTACAATGAGCAGTTCTTC. This encodes CSALTGLLYNEQFF.

This clonotype was seen at least ten times. The chain is built from TRBV11-2 and TRBJ2-3; 9 nucleotides match TRBD2. There are 15 residues in the CDR3. V shed 7 bases and J 1 base; nucleotides not matched to a gene: 6. CDR1 and CDR2 from the germline V gene are SGHAT and FQNNGV. CDR3 nucleotide sequence: TGTGCCAGCACCCTGAGGACTAGCGGCACAGATACGCAGTATTTT. Its translation: CASTLRTSGTDTQYF.

This clonotype was recorded at least ten times. The CDR3: CATRKDPTETQYF. The CDR3, as DNA: TGTGCCACTAGAAAGGACCCTACCGAGACCCAGTACTTC. J is TRBJ2-5 and V is TRBV28; no definite D call. Per the germline V gene, CDR1 is MDHEN and CDR2 is SYDVKM. Trimming cost V 10 bases and J 5 bases, with 17 bases left between them. The CDR3 sequence is 13 residues long.

This clonotype was picked up many times. The chain has TRBV24-1 and TRBJ1-3, with D hard to call. The CDR3 sequence is 16 residues long. Trimming removed 7 bases at V and 2 bases at J, with 17 bases between. Germline values: CDR1 KGHDR, CDR2 SFDVKD. The CDR3 nucleotides read TGTGCCACCAGGAGAACCGCGACAAGAGCTGGAAACACCATATATTTT. Residues: CATRRTATRAGNTIYF.

The chain carries TRBV11-1 and TRBJ2-7; no firm D call. This CDR3 has 12 residues. Germline CDR1 SGHAT, CDR2 FQDESV (reference sequence). V lost 3 bases and J lost 8, with 11 bases in between. Written as DNA, the CDR3 is TGTGCCAGCAGCTTCCTCCAAGGCAAGCAGTACTTC. This sequence encodes CASSFLQGKQYF. Full variable domain (missing parts from reference TRBV11-1 and TRBJ2-7): EAEVAQSPRYKITEKSQAVAFWCDPISGHATLYWYRQILGQGPELLVQFQDESVVDDSQLPKDRFSAERLKGVDSTLKIQPAELGDSAMYLCASSFLQGKQYFGPGTRLTVT.

This clonotype was recorded at least ten times. The chain carries TRBV6-2 or TRBV6-3 and TRBJ2-1, with 12 positions matching TRBD2. Germline CDR1 reads MNHEY; CDR2 reads SVGEGT. V gave up 0 bases and J gave up 8 bases; unmatched junction bases: 2. The CDR3 is 15 amino acids. Here the CDR3 reads CASSYSTSGSHEQFF. The CDR3 DNA reads TGTGCCAGCAGTTACTCGACTAGCGGGAGCCATGAGCAGTTCTTC.

The sample holds many counts of this clonotype. V usage is TRBV11-1 and J usage is TRBJ2-1; D is ambiguous. Between the trimmed V and J ends, which lost 1 base and 13 bases, there was a span of 14 bases. CDR3 length: 13 amino acids. Germline V CDR1 and CDR2: SGHAT, FQDESV (reference sequence). CDR3 in DNA: TGTGCCAGCAGCTTAGGGTCCCTTAATCGTCAGTTCTTC. As protein: CASSLGSLNRQFF.

This clonotype was seen repeatedly, ten times or more. The chain recombines TRBV20-1 with TRBJ2-5; D call uncertain. Looked up from germline, CDR1 is DFQATT and CDR2 is SNEGSKA (reference sequence). Trimming took 0 bases from V and 5 from J, leaving 10 bases between them. The CDR3 is made up of 13 amino acids. CDR3 protein: CSARDMDGETQYF. CDR3 in DNA: TGCAGTGCTAGAGATATGGACGGGGAGACCCAGTACTTC.

This clonotype was detected many times. This rearrangement joins TRBV6-1 to TRBJ1-1; D not certain. The CDR3 is made up of 11 amino acids. Trimming removed 6 bases from V and 11 bases from J, with 13 bases in between. In germline, CDR1 is MNHNS, CDR2 SASEGT. CDR3 in amino acids: CASRTACRAFF. The CDR3 DNA reads TGTGCCAGCAGGACGGCCTGCCGGGCTTTCTTT.

In its sample, this clonotype was seen many times. J is TRBJ2-5 and V is TRBV11-1; 10 nucleotides line up with TRBD2. V was pared by 2 bases and J by 2 bases, with 5 bases of the junction left unmatched. The CDR3 is 16 amino acids. Germline V gives CDR1 SGHAT, CDR2 FQDESV (reference sequence). CDR3 region: CASSLLAGASQETQYF. DNA for the CDR3: TGTGCCAGCAGCTTACTAGCGGGAGCGTCACAAGAGACCCAGTACTTC.

The V gene is TRBV5-4, the J gene TRBJ1-2, with D uncertain. Trimming took off 0 bases at V and 1 base at J, with 4 bases between the two ends. The CDR3 covers 13 residues. Germline loops: CDR1 SGHNT, CDR2 YYREEE (reference sequence). CDR3 residues: CASSLANNYGYTF. CDR3 coding DNA: TGTGCCAGCAGCTTGGCAAATAACTATGGCTACACCTTC. Filled out from reference TRBV5-4 and TRBJ1-2, the complete variable domain reads ETGVTQSPTHLIKTRGQQVTLRCSSQSGHNTVSWYQQALGQGPQFIFQYYREEENGRGNFPPRFSGLQFPNYSSELNVNALELDDSALYLCASSLANNYGYTFGSGTRLTVV.

This clonotype has more than one count but fewer than ten. V and J are TRBV5-6 and TRBJ1-5; the D gene is possibly TRBD1 (5 bases). CDR1 and CDR2 (germline): SGHDT, YYEEEE. This CDR3 is built from 15 residues. Trimming took 0 bases from V and 0 from J, leaving 7 bases between them. CDR3 protein: CASSLAGYSNQPQHF. The CDR3 DNA is TGTGCCAGCAGCTTGGCAGGGTATAGCAATCAGCCCCAGCATTTT. The full variable domain, its missing parts supplied by reference TRBV5-6 and TRBJ1-5, is DAGVTQSPTHLIKTRGQQVTLRCSPKSGHDTVSWYQQALGQGPQFIFQYYEEEERQRGNFPDRFSGHQFPNYSSELNVNALLLGDSALYLCASSLAGYSNQPQHFGDGTRLSIL.

In DNA form, the CDR3 reads TGTGCCAGCCTCAGCACAGATACGCAGTATTTT. Protein: CASLSTDTQYF. The chain couples TRBV2 to TRBJ2-3, with D hard to call. The V gene's germline CDR1 is SNHLY and CDR2 FYNNEI. The germline V and J ends were trimmed by 8 bases and 0 bases, with 3 bases remaining between them. CDR3 size: 11 residues.

This clonotype was detected many times. CDR3: CASSLTGVGTEAFF. In DNA, the CDR3 is TGTGCCAGCAGTCTCACAGGGGTGGGCACTGAAGCTTTCTTT. The J gene is TRBJ1-1, the V gene TRBV6-1; 7 bases align to TRBD1. Germline lookup yields CDR1 MNHNS and CDR2 SASEGT. Losses at the gene ends were 5 bases for V and 4 bases for J; bases not matched to a gene: 7. The CDR3 sequence is 14 residues long.

The J gene is TRBJ2-3, the V gene TRBV29-1; D may be TRBD2 (6 bases). V lost 1 base, J lost 5 bases, and 19 bases lay in between. The germline V gene has CDR1 SQVTM and CDR2 ANQGSEA. CDR3 length: 16 residues. CDR3 coding DNA: TGCAGCGTTGAAGGAATGGTTGGAGGGACCAGAGATACGCAGTATTTT. Residues: CSVEGMVGGTRDTQYF.

This chain uses TRBV11-1 with TRBJ2-7; 8 nucleotides agree with TRBD1. With 5 bases clipped from V and 5 bases from J, the junction kept 5 bases outside the gene matches. The CDR3 has 13 residues. The germline gives CDR1 SGHAT, CDR2 FQDESV (reference sequence). The CDR3 protein is CASSADRAHEQYF. CDR3 sequence (DNA): TGTGCCAGCAGCGCGGACAGGGCCCACGAGCAGTACTTC.

In its sample, this clonotype was seen many times. This chain joins TRBV20-1 and TRBJ1-1; TRBD1 agrees at 8 bases. The CDR3 is 14 amino acids. Per germline, CDR1 DFQATT and CDR2 SNEGSKA (reference sequence). Losses at the gene ends were 0 bases for V and 7 bases for J; bases not matched to a gene: 7. DNA for the CDR3: TGCAGTGCTAGAGATCCCAGGGGGCTTAATGAAGCTTTCTTT. Encoded protein: CSARDPRGLNEAFF.

This clonotype was counted many times. The rearrangement joins TRBV20-1 to TRBJ2-3, with 7 bases aligning to TRBD2. The CDR3 totals 15 residues. The junction had 9 bases not matched to a gene; V was cut back by 5 bases and J by 1 base. Germline CDR1 is DFQATT and CDR2 is SNEGSKA (reference sequence). The CDR3 loop reads CSADNERERTDTQYF. The CDR3 DNA reads as TGCAGTGCTGACAACGAGCGGGAACGCACAGATACGCAGTATTTT.